Sequencing of this T cell receptor (beta chain) was carried out in a study of blood T cells in healthy people across ages. This CDR3 is built from 15 residues. Deletions cut 4 bases from V and 1 base from J, with 14 bases between. Germline V lookup: CDR1 SGHRS, CDR2 YFSETQ. This clonotype was observed a few times. For the second PCR, which ran for about 6 to 11 cycles, a sample-barcoded 5' primer and a J-beta primer mix were used. TCRdb itself ran the 5' RACE reads through MiXCR, one entry per CDR3 protein. Of roughly 700,000 distinct CDR3 sequences in the sample, approximately 50% are singletons; the top ten hold 25% to 35%.

This receptor was obtained from a woman aged 60-75 years in good health. Sequenced sample: blood. The chain combines TRBV5-1 with TRBJ2-5; maybe TRBD1 (6 bases). CDR3 region: CASSLSTGPQETQYF. The DNA for the CDR3 is TGCGCCAGCAGCCTATCGACAGGACCCCAAGAGACCCAGTACTTC.